The 31 T cell receptor beta chains listed next were all sequenced from one sample in a study of blood T cell repertoires in COVID-19. Measured with immunoSEQ multiplex PCR; TCRdb has only the in-frame clones, and not every one. The sample carries under 250,000 clones, more than 70% recorded once. The sample comprised PBMCs or T cells enriched from blood (not recorded which). These receptors were taken from a man younger than 45 with acute COVID-19.

J is TRBJ1-6 and V is TRBV19; no definite D call. The V and J ends lost 3 bases and 11 bases respectively, with 14 bases between them. Germline V gives CDR1 LNHDA, CDR2 SQIVND (reference sequence). CDR3 length: 14 residues. The CDR3 here is CASSIGNFAPPLHF. DNA of the CDR3: TGTGCCAGTAGTATCGGGAACTTTGCTCCACCCCTCCACTTT.

This chain joins TRBV7-6 and TRBJ1-3; D not resolved. CDR1 and CDR2 (germline): SGHVS, FNYEAQ. The germline V and J ends were trimmed by 5 bases and 0 bases, with 14 bases remaining between them. This CDR3 comprises 16 residues. Here the CDR3 reads CASSPIAGSSGNTIYF. In DNA, the CDR3 is TGTGCCAGCAGCCCCATCGCTGGCAGCTCTGGAAACACCATATATTTT.

The chain uses TRBV5-4 and TRBJ2-1; 13 nucleotides agree with TRBD2. The V and J ends lost 1 base and 13 bases, in that order; junction bases with no gene match: 8. The CDR3 loop spans 15 amino acids. Germline values: CDR1 SGHNT, CDR2 YYREEE (reference sequence). The CDR3 loop reads CASSLITSGGASQFF. CDR3 sequence (DNA): TGTGCCAGCAGCTTGATCACTAGCGGGGGGGCTAGCCAGTTCTTC.

The chain carries TRBV19 and TRBJ1-1; D perhaps matches TRBD1 (5 bases). CDR1 LNHDA and CDR2 SQIVND come from the germline V gene (reference sequence). The V gene lost 1 base and the J gene lost 0 bases, with 6 bases spanning the gap. This CDR3 spans 14 amino acids. The CDR3 coding sequence is TGTGCCAGTAGTATAGGACAGTTGAACACTGAAGCTTTCTTT. Residues: CASSIGQLNTEAFF. Drawing the rest from reference TRBV19 and TRBJ1-1, the complete variable domain is DGGITQSPKYLFRKEGQNVTLSCEQNLNHDAMYWYRQDPGQGLRLIYYSQIVNDFQKGDIAEGYSVSREKKESFPLTVTSAQKNPTAFYLCASSIGQLNTEAFFGQGTRLTVV.

The chain carries TRBV4-1 and TRBJ1-6; D remains unclear. CDR3 length: 13 residues. Trimming left V 0 bases short and J 9 bases short, with 6 bases between. Germline V gives CDR1 MGHRA, CDR2 YSYEKL. CDR3 protein: CASSQDTSSPLHF. CDR3 nucleotides: TGCGCCAGCAGCCAAGACACTTCTTCACCCCTCCACTTT.

V gene TRBV4-1 combines with J gene TRBJ1-1; no firm D call. The CDR3 has 15 amino acids. Deletions cut 0 bases from V and 3 bases from J, with 11 bases between. Germline V lookup: CDR1 MGHRA, CDR2 YSYEKL. CDR3: CASSQDMGRHTEAFF. In DNA, the CDR3 is TGCGCCAGCAGCCAAGATATGGGCAGACACACTGAAGCTTTCTTT.

This rearrangement joins TRBV10-2 to TRBJ2-1, with 9 bases aligning to TRBD1. CDR1 is WSHSY and CDR2 is SAAADI in the germline V gene. This CDR3 contains 12 residues. The ends lost 8 bases at V and 7 bases at J; junction bases unmatched: 3. CDR3 DNA: TGCGCCAGCGCCGGGACAGGGAATGAGCAGTTCTTC. Amino acid sequence: CASAGTGNEQFF.

The chain links TRBV9 to TRBJ1-3; 8 nucleotides align to TRBD1. The CDR3 spans 15 residues. V was pared by 3 bases and J by 3 bases, with 5 bases of the junction left unmatched. Germline assignment: CDR1 SGDLS and CDR2 YYNGEE. DNA for the CDR3: TGTGCCAGCAGCGACGGGACAGGCTATGGAAACACCATATATTTT. Translating gives CASSDGTGYGNTIYF.

V gene TRBV12-3 or TRBV12-4 combines with J gene TRBJ2-7; D is possibly TRBD1 (5 bases). The CDR3 totals 12 residues. The V gene lost 6 bases and the J gene lost 5 bases, with 11 bases spanning the gap. The CDR3 coding sequence is TGTGCCAGCAGAGAAACAGGAGACGAGCAGTACTTC. Amino acids: CASRETGDEQYF.

The chain combines TRBV28 with TRBJ1-5, with D possibly matching TRBD1 (5 bases). The CDR3 covers 16 residues. CDR1 MDHEN and CDR2 SYDVKM come from the germline V gene. Deletions cut 3 bases from V and 6 bases from J, with 18 bases between. The CDR3 coding sequence is TGTGCCAGCAGTTTTCCTCGGCAGGGAGGTGGTCAGCCCCAGCATTTT. This codes for CASSFPRQGGGQPQHF.

This chain joins TRBV5-6 and TRBJ1-1; D is possibly TRBD1 (6 bases). Trimming took 4 bases from V and 11 from J, leaving 18 bases between them. Germline CDR1 SGHDT, CDR2 YYEEEE. This CDR3 has 13 amino acids. The CDR3 loop is CASSQVGGQRAFF. The CDR3 nucleotides are TGTGCCAGCAGCCAGGTGGGGGGGCAGAGGGCTTTCTTT.

The rearrangement uses TRBV11-2 and TRBJ2-3; 11 bases align to TRBD1. The ends lost 5 bases at V and 5 bases at J; junction bases unmatched: 6. The CDR3 is 15 amino acids. Germline V gene sequence: CDR1 SGHAT, CDR2 FQNNGV. This chain's CDR3 is CASSLGQGAEDTQYF. Here the CDR3 DNA reads TGTGCCAGCAGCCTAGGACAGGGGGCGGAAGATACGCAGTATTTT.

The chain couples TRBV19 to TRBJ1-1; possible D gene TRBD1, 5 bases. This CDR3 spans 14 amino acids. CDR1 is LNHDA, CDR2 SQIVND, per germline (reference sequence). The V end was cut by 5 bases, the J end by 0 bases, with 10 bases between. This chain's CDR3 is CASSPREMNTEAFF. Here the CDR3 DNA reads TGTGCCAGTAGTCCCAGGGAAATGAACACTGAAGCTTTCTTT.

This clone came up once. The chain links TRBV7-7 to TRBJ2-3; D perhaps matches TRBD1 (6 bases). Trimming took off 6 bases at V and 2 bases at J, with 9 bases between the two ends. The CDR3 is made up of 13 amino acids. The germline V gene has CDR1 SSHAT and CDR2 FNYEAQ (reference sequence). The CDR3 nucleotides are TGTGCCAGCAGTCAGGGGCCCACAGATACGCAGTATTTT. Translating it yields CASSQGPTDTQYF. Variable domain in full (rest from reference TRBV7-7 and TRBJ2-3): GAGVSQSPRYKVTKRGQDVTLRCDPISSHATLYWYQQALGQGPEFLTYFNYEAQPDKSGLPSDRFSAERPEGSISTLTIQRTEQRDSAMYRCASSQGPTDTQYFGPGTRLTVL.

The rearrangement links TRBV29-1 to TRBJ2-7, with TRBD1 matching over 8 bases. The V gene's germline CDR1 is SQVTM and CDR2 ANQGSEA. This CDR3 is built from 16 residues. The trim removed 1 base at V and 0 bases at J, leaving 8 bases unmatched. CDR3 DNA sequence: TGCAGCGTTGAAGGGGCGAGACAGGGGAGCTCCTACGAGCAGTACTTC. Protein sequence: CSVEGARQGSSYEQYF.

This clone has just one count. The chain carries TRBV13 and TRBJ2-4, with D possibly TRBD2 on 6 matching bases. CDR3 size: 13 residues. The germline V and J ends were trimmed by 5 bases and 5 bases, with 10 bases remaining between them. CDR1 and CDR2 from the germline V gene are PRHDT and FYEKMQ (reference sequence). CDR3 region: CASSPGGQNIQYF. In nucleotides, the CDR3 is TGTGCCAGCAGCCCCGGGGGACAAAACATTCAGTACTTC. Based on the CDR3 plus reference TRBV13 and TRBJ2-4, the full variable domain is AAGVIQSPRHLIKEKRETATLKCYPIPRHDTVYWYQQGPGQDPQFLISFYEKMQSDKGSIPDRFSAQQFSDYHSELNMSSLELGDSALYFCASSPGGQNIQYFGAGTRLSVL.

The V and J genes are TRBV30 and TRBJ2-3; the match to TRBD2 covers 8 bases. CDR3 length equals 14 residues. Germline loops: CDR1 GTSNPN, CDR2 SVGIG (reference sequence). Trimming at V came to 6 bases and at J to 0 bases, leaving 5 bases not matched to a gene. The CDR3 nucleotides read TGTGCCTGCTTAGCGGGGCATAGCACAGATACGCAGTATTTT. As protein: CACLAGHSTDTQYF.

CDR3 residues: CASSLEKRGRGNTIYF. The CDR3 region has the DNA TGTGCCAGCAGCTTAGAGAAGAGGGGGCGCGGAAACACCATATATTTT. V usage is TRBV11-1 and J usage is TRBJ1-3, with 7 bases identical to TRBD1. CDR1 and CDR2 from the germline V gene are SGHAT and FQDESV (reference sequence). The CDR3 is 16 residues long. J lost 4 bases, V lost 1 base, and 7 bases had no gene match.

The chain combines TRBV5-1 with TRBJ2-1; unclear D gene. This CDR3 has 12 residues. V was shortened by 0 bases and J by 14 bases, with 12 bases between the two germline ends. Germline-derived CDR1 and CDR2 are SGHRS and YFSETQ. The CDR3 sequence is CASSLEGSTEFF. Written as DNA, the CDR3 is TGCGCCAGCAGCTTGGAAGGCAGCACAGAGTTCTTC.

The rearrangement links TRBV3-1 (or the pseudogene TRBV3-2) to TRBJ1-2; D is possibly TRBD1 (6 bases). The CDR3 runs to 13 residues. Trimming shortened V by 4 bases and J by 4 bases, and 10 bases separated the two germline ends. Looked up from germline, CDR1 is LGHDT and CDR2 is YNNKEL (reference sequence). The CDR3: CASSLQGPYGYTF. In DNA, the CDR3 is TGTGCCAGCAGCCTGCAGGGGCCCTATGGCTACACCTTC.

The V call is TRBV11-2, the J call TRBJ2-7; a possible D gene is TRBD1 (6 bases). V lost 4 bases, J lost 7 bases, and 11 bases lay in between. Germline V lookup: CDR1 SGHAT, CDR2 FQNNGV. The CDR3 extends over 12 amino acids. CDR3: CASSSNRVEQYF. CDR3 coding DNA: TGTGCCAGCAGCTCTAACAGGGTTGAGCAGTACTTC.

The V call is TRBV5-1, the J call TRBJ2-1; D is unclear. Between the trimmed V and J ends, which lost 5 bases and 2 bases, there was a span of 8 bases. This CDR3 spans 13 amino acids. Germline assignment: CDR1 SGHRS and CDR2 YFSETQ. In DNA, the CDR3 is TGCGCCAGCAGGGCCGACACCTACAATGAGCAGTTCTTC. This gives the protein CASRADTYNEQFF.

This clone was seen once. The chain employs TRBV28 and TRBJ1-4, with TRBD1 identical over 7 bases. Trimming cost V 6 bases and J 4 bases; bases outside gene matches: 8. This CDR3 region has 15 residues. Germline CDR1 reads MDHEN; CDR2 reads SYDVKM. The CDR3 coding sequence is TGTGCCAGCAGCCAGACAGGGCCCATTAATGAAAAACTGTTTTTT. This translates into CASSQTGPINEKLFF.

V is TRBV27 and J is TRBJ2-1, with a weak D call TRBD2 (5 bases). Trimming took off 0 bases at V and 3 bases at J, with 9 bases between the two ends. The CDR3 runs 15 residues. The V gene's germline CDR1 is MNHEY and CDR2 SMNVEV (reference sequence). CDR3 in DNA: TGTGCCAGCAGTTTATCCTTCGGGGACTACAATGAGCAGTTCTTC. This gives the protein CASSLSFGDYNEQFF.

This rearrangement joins TRBV25-1 to TRBJ1-4, with 9 bases fitting TRBD1. This CDR3 is built from 15 residues. The germline V gene has CDR1 MGHDK and CDR2 SYGVNS. Germline trimming cut 4 bases from V and 6 bases from J; bases unmatched to any gene: 6. CDR3: CASSAGTGIYEKLFF. CDR3 DNA sequence: TGTGCCAGCAGTGCAGGGACAGGGATTTATGAAAAACTGTTTTTT.

The rearrangement uses TRBV5-1 and TRBJ2-7; D might be TRBD2 (6 bases). The length of the CDR3 is 15 residues. V lost 1 base, J lost 3 bases, and 14 bases lay in between. The germline V gene encodes CDR1 SGHRS and CDR2 YFSETQ. Here the CDR3 DNA reads TGCGCCAGCAGCTTGCGGGACTCCAATAGCTACGAGCAGTACTTC. As protein: CASSLRDSNSYEQYF.

The rearrangement links TRBV11-2 to TRBJ1-1; unclear D gene. This CDR3 region has 14 residues. CDR1 is SGHAT and CDR2 is FQNNGV in the germline V gene. Trimming left V 1 base short and J 7 bases short, with 13 bases between. CDR3 sequence (DNA): TGTGCCAGCAGCTTAGGGGTTGGAGTAGATGAAGCTTTCTTT. This translates into CASSLGVGVDEAFF.

This chain connects TRBV3-1 (or the pseudogene TRBV3-2) to TRBJ1-2; 7 positions match TRBD1. The CDR3 loop spans 16 amino acids. Germline assignment: CDR1 LGHDT and CDR2 YNNKEL (reference sequence). V lost 1 base to trimming and J lost 5 bases; unmatched junction nucleotides: 10. The CDR3 bases are TGTGCCAGCAGCCAAGGGACAGGTGGTGCTTGGTATGGCTACACCTTC. It encodes CASSQGTGGAWYGYTF.

The rearrangement uses TRBV30 and TRBJ1-6; 10 nucleotides match TRBD1. The CDR3 totals 12 residues. Trimming took 3 bases from V and 14 from J; bases not matched to a gene: 4. Germline loops: CDR1 GTSNPN, CDR2 SVGIG (reference sequence). CDR3 sequence reads: CAWRGDRGSLHF. In nucleotides, the CDR3 is TGTGCCTGGAGGGGGGACAGGGGATCCCTCCACTTT.

The gene calls are TRBV7-9 and TRBJ1-2; 7 positions agree with TRBD1. J lost 4 bases, V lost 3 bases, and 8 bases had no gene match. Germline assignment: CDR1 SEHNR and CDR2 FQNEAQ (reference sequence). This CDR3 has 15 residues. The chain's CDR3 is CASSFRDSLGYGYTF. The CDR3 DNA sequence: TGTGCCAGCAGCTTCCGGGACAGCCTGGGCTATGGCTACACCTTC.

There are a few counts of this clone. At one end the junction does not follow the germline gene, possibly because of a read error. The gene calls are TRBV19 and TRBJ1-2; possible D gene TRBD1, 6 bases. This CDR3 region has 14 residues. Germline V gives CDR1 LNHDA, CDR2 SQIVND (reference sequence). The CDR3 is CASRQTGGAESLHF. The CDR3 DNA reads TGTGCCAGTAGACAAACGGGGGGCGCCGAATCCCTCCACTTC.